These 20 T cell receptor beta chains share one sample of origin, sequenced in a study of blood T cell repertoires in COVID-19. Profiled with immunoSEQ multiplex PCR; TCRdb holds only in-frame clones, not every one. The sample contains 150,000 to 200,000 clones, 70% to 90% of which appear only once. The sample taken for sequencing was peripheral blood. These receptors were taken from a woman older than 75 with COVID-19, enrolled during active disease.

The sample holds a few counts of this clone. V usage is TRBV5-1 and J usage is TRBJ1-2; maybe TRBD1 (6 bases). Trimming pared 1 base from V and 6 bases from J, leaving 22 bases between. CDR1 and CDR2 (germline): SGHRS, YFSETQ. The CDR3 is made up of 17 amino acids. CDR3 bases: TGCGCCAGCAGCTTGTTAGGAGCACAGGGAGGGAAGAATGGCTACACCTTC. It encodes CASSLLGAQGGKNGYTF.

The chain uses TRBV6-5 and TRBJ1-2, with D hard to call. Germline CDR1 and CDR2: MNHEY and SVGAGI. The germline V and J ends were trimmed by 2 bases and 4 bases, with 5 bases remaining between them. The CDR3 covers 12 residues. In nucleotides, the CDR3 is TGTGCCAGCAGTTACGGGAGCTATGGCTACACCTTC. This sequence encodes CASSYGSYGYTF.

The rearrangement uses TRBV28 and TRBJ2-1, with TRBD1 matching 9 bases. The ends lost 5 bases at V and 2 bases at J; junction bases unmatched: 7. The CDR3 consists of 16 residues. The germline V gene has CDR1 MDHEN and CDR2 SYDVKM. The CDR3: CASSPTGGRTYNEQFF. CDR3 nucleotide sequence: TGTGCCAGCAGTCCAACAGGGGGCCGGACCTACAATGAGCAGTTCTTC.

CDR3 nucleotides: TGTGCCAGCAGTCACAATCAGCCCCAGCATTTT. Protein product: CASSHNQPQHF. The chain has TRBV28 and TRBJ1-5, with D uncertain. The V gene lost 5 bases and the J gene lost 3 bases, with 2 bases spanning the gap. CDR3 length: 11 residues. Germline V gives CDR1 MDHEN, CDR2 SYDVKM.

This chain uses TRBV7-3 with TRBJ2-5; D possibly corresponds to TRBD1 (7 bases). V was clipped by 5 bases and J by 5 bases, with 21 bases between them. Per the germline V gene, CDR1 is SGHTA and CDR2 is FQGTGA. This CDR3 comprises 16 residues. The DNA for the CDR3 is TGTGCCAGCAGCCCGAGTGGAGGGGGCCTCGGGGAGACCCAGTACTTC. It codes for CASSPSGGGLGETQYF.

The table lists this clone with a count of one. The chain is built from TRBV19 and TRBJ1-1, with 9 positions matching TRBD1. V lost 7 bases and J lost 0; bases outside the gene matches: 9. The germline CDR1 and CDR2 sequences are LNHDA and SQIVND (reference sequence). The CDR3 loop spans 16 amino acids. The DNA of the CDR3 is TGTGCCAGTACCTCGACAGGGGGACCTATGAACACTGAAGCTTTCTTT. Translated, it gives CASTSTGGPMNTEAFF.

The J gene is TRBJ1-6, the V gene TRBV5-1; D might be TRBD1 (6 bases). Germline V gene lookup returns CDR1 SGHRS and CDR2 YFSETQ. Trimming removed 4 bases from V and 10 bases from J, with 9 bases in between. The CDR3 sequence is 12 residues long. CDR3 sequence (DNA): TGCGCCAGCAGCACGGGACAATCACCCCTCCACTTT. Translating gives CASSTGQSPLHF.

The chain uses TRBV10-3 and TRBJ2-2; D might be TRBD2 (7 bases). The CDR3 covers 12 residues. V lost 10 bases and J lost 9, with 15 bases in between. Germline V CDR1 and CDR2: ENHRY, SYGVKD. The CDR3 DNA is TGTGCCACCGGGGGGCGGGCCCGGGAGCTGTTTTTT. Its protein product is CATGGRARELFF.

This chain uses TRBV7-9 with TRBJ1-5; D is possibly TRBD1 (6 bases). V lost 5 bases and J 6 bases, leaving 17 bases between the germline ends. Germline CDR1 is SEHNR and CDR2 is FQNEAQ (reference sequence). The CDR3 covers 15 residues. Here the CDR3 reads CASSRSGGASQPQHF. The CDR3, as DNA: TGTGCCAGCAGCCGCAGCGGGGGGGCTAGTCAGCCCCAGCATTTT.

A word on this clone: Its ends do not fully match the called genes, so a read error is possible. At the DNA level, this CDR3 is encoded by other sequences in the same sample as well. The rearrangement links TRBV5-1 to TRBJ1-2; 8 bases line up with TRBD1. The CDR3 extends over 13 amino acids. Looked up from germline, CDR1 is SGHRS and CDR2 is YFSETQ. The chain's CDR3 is CASSLDREYGYTF. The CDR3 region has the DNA TGCGCCAGCAGTTTGGACAGGGAATATGGCTACACCTTC.

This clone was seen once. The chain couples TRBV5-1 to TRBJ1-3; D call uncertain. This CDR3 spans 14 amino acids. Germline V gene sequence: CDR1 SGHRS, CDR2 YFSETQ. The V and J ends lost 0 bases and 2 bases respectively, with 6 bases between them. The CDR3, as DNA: TGCGCCAGCAGCTTGGATCCTGCTGGAAACACCATATATTTT. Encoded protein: CASSLDPAGNTIYF.

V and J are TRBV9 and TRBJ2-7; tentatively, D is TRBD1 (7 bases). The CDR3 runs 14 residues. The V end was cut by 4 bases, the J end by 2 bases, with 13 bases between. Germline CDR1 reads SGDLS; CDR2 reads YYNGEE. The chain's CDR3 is CASSPQGGPYEQYF. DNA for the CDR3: TGTGCCAGCAGCCCCCAGGGGGGCCCCTACGAGCAGTACTTC.

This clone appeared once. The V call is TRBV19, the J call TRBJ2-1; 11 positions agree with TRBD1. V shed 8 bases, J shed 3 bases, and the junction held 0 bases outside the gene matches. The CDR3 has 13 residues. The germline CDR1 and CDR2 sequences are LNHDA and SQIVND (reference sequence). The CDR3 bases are TGTGCCAGTGGGACAGGGGGCTACAATGAGCAGTTCTTC. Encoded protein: CASGTGGYNEQFF. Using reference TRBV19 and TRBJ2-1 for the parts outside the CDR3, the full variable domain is DGGITQSPKYLFRKEGQNVTLSCEQNLNHDAMYWYRQDPGQGLRLIYYSQIVNDFQKGDIAEGYSVSREKKESFPLTVTSAQKNPTAFYLCASGTGGYNEQFFGPGTRLTVL.

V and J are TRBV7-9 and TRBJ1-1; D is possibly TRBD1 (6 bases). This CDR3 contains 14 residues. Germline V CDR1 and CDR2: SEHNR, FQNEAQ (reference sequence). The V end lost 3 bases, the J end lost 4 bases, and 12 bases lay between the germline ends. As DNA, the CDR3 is TGTGCCAGCAGCTTGCTTACAGGGAGCACTGAAGCTTTCTTT. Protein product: CASSLLTGSTEAFF.

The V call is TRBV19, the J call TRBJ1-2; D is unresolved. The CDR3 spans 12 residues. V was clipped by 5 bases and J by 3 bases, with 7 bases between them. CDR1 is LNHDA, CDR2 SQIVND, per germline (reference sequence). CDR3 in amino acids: CASSPRYYGYTF. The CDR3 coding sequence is TGTGCCAGTAGTCCGCGTTACTATGGCTACACCTTC.

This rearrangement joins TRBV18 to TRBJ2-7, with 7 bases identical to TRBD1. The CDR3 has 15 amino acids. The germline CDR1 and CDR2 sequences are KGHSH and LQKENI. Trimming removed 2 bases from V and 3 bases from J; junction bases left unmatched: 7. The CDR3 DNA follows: TGTGCCAGCTCACCAGATTGGGCAGGGGGCTACGAGCAGTACTTC. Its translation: CASSPDWAGGYEQYF.

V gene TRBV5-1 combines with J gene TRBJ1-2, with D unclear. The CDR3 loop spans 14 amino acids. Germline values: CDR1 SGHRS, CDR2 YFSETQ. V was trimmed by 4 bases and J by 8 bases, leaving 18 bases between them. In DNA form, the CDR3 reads TGCGCCAGCAGCAATCCGGGATCGCCGGGCGGCTACACCTTC. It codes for CASSNPGSPGGYTF.

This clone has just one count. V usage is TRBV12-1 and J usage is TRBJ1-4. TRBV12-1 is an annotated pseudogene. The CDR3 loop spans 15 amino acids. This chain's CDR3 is CASNRREAVGEKLFF. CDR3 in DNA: TGTGCCAGCAACCGACGGGAGGCAGTGGGCGAAAAACTGTTTTTT.

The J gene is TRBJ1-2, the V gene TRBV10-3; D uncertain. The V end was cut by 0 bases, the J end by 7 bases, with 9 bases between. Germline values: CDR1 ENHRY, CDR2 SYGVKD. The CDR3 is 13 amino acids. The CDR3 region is CAISESSVIGYTF. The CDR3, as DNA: TGTGCCATCAGTGAGTCATCCGTTATTGGCTACACCTTC.

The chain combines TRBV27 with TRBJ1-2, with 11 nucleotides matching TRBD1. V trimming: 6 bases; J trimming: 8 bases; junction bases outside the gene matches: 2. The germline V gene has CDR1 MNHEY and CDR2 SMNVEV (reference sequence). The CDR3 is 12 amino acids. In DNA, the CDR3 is TGTGCCAGCAGCCGGACAGGGGGCGGCTACACCTTC. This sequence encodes CASSRTGGGYTF.